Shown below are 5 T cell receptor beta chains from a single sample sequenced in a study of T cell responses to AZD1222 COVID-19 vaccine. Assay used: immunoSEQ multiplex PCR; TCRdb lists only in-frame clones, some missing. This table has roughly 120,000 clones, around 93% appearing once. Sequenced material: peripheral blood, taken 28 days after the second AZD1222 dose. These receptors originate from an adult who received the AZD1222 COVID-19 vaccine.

The chain's CDR3 is CASSSVGEQTEAFF. DNA for the CDR3: TGTGCCAGCAGCTCAGTAGGGGAACAAACTGAAGCTTTCTTT. The chain employs TRBV5-4 and TRBJ1-1; weak D call: TRBD1 (5 bases). The germline CDR1 and CDR2 sequences are SGHNT and YYREEE (reference sequence). With 3 bases removed from V and 5 bases from J, the gap between germline ends came to 14 bases. CDR3 length equals 14 residues.

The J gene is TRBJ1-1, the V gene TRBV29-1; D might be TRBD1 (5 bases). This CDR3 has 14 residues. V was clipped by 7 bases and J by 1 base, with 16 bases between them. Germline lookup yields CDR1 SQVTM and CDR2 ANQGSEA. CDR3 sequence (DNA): TGCAGCGCCGAAAGGGACGCAGAGAACACTGAAGCTTTCTTT. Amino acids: CSAERDAENTEAFF.

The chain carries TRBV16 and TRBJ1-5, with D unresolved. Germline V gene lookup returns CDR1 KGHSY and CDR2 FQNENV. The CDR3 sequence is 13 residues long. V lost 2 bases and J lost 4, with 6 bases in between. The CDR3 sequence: CASSQGENQPQHF. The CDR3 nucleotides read TGTGCCAGCAGCCAAGGCGAAAATCAGCCCCAGCATTTT.

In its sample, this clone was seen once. As DNA, the CDR3 is TGTGCCAGCAGCTCCCTAGCCGGCGCTGAAGCTTTCTTT. This encodes CASSSLAGAEAFF. The chain combines TRBV7-2 with TRBJ1-1; D gene unclear. The CDR3 runs to 13 residues. The V gene lost 4 bases and the J gene lost 6 bases, with 12 bases spanning the gap. Germline CDR1 reads SGHTA; CDR2 reads FQGNSA.

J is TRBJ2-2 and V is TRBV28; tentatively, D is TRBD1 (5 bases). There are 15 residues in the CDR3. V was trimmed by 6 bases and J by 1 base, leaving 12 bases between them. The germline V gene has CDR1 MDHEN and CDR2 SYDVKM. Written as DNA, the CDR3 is TGTGCCAGCAGGTTACAGGTTTTGAACACCGGGGAGCTGTTTTTT. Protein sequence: CASRLQVLNTGELFF.